The T cell receptor (beta chain) described here comes from a study of blood T cell repertoires in COVID-19. Overall study: The origin of the acute and convalescent COVID-19 samples was the United States, Italy and Spain.

As handled by the study authors: Researchers report that nucleated cell counts were estimated from reference gene primer amplification. Repertoires were generated with immunoSEQ multiplex PCR, while TCRdb's copy carries only in-frame clones and drops some. For V, J and clone size, that table is used; D and trimming come from the DNA. The sample consists of approximately 230,000 clones, around 88% of them appearing once. V was pared by 5 bases and J by 7 bases, with 18 bases of the junction left unmatched. This CDR3 contains 17 residues. Germline loops: CDR1 MNHEY, CDR2 SMNVEV (reference sequence). This TCR came from a man of 80 years or more with acute or convalescent COVID-19. Sequenced input: peripheral blood. The chain links TRBV27 to TRBJ2-7, with 9 bases identical to TRBD2. The CDR3 sequence is CASSALQVSGRVGEQYF. In DNA form, the CDR3 reads TGTGCCAGCAGTGCTCTTCAGGTTAGCGGGAGAGTAGGGGAGCAGTACTTC.